A single sample gave rise to the 5 T cell receptor beta chains below, sequenced in a study of identical twins. TCRdb re-derived calls from the 5' RACE reads in MiXCR, one entry per CDR3 protein. The sample has 690,000 or so distinct CDR3 sequences; 8.6% are singletons. Separately, the same data were catalogued under a study of yellow fever vaccine responses in identical twins.

The sequencing input was PBMCs. The receptors were gathered from a woman aged 18-29 years in good health.

The rearrangement uses TRBV7-9 and TRBJ2-7; D ambiguous. Trimming cost V 6 bases and J 3 bases, with 15 bases left between them. CDR3 size: 14 residues. CDR1 is SEHNR and CDR2 is FQNEAQ in the germline V gene (reference sequence). CDR3 coding DNA: TGTGCCAGCAGTTCACCTATCACTGTCTACGAGCAGTACTTC. It is translated as CASSSPITVYEQYF.

The J gene is TRBJ2-3, the V gene TRBV11-2; perhaps TRBD2 as D (5 bases). Germline V gene sequence: CDR1 SGHAT, CDR2 FQNNGV. The CDR3 has 13 amino acids. V was pared by 5 bases and J by 8 bases, with 14 bases between. CDR3 region: CASSPDQRTTQYF. The CDR3 DNA sequence: TGTGCCAGCAGCCCCGACCAGCGGACTACGCAGTATTTT.

This clonotype has a count of ten or more. The chain is built from TRBV20-1 and TRBJ2-7; D tentatively fits TRBD1 or TRBD2 (5 bases each). Between the trimmed V and J ends, which lost 0 bases and 1 base, there was a span of 16 bases. Germline CDR1 reads DFQATT; CDR2 reads SNEGSKA (reference sequence). The CDR3 has 16 residues. The CDR3 DNA sequence: TGCAGTGCTAGAGATCGCGAGGGGATCAGGTCCTACGAGCAGTACTTC. This gives the protein CSARDREGIRSYEQYF.

CDR3 loop: CAWSVNPAGVTGELFF. The DNA of the CDR3 is TGTGCCTGGAGTGTAAATCCAGCGGGGGTCACCGGGGAGCTGTTTTTT. The gene calls are TRBV30 and TRBJ2-2, with 8 positions matching TRBD2. With V trimmed by 0 bases and J by 4 bases, 7 bases remained unmatched. The germline V gene has CDR1 GTSNPN and CDR2 SVGIG (reference sequence). The CDR3 covers 16 residues.

This clonotype was observed a handful of times. The chain combines TRBV7-6 with TRBJ1-4; 8 bases align to TRBD1. The junction had 9 bases not matched to a gene; V was cut back by 5 bases and J by 7 bases. CDR1 is SGHVS and CDR2 is FNYEAQ in the germline V gene. The CDR3 length is 15 residues. CDR3 loop: CASSPQTGASEKLFF. In nucleotides, the CDR3 is TGTGCCAGCAGCCCCCAGACAGGGGCCTCTGAAAAACTGTTTTTT.